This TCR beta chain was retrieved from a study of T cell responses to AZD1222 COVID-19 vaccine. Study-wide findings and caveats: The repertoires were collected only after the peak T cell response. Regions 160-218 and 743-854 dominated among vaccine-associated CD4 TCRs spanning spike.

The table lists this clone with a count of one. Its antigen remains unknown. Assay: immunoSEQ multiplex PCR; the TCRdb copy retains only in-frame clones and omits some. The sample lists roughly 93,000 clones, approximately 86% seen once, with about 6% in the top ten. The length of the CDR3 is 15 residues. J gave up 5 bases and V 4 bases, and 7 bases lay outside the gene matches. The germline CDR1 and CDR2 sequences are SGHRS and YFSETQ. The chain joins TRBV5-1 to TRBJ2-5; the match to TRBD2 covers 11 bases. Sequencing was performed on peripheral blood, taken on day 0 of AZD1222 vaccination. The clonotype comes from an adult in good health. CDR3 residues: CASSPLASGRETQYF. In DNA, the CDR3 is TGCGCCAGCAGCCCCTTGGCTAGCGGGAGGGAGACCCAGTACTTC.